This TCR beta chain derives from a study of T cells in women clearing cervical HPV infection. Study-level results: T-cell numbers per sample were unknown and may explain richness differences.

The data were produced by immunoSEQ multiplex PCR, yet TCRdb's version contains in-frame clones alone and is incomplete. The listing records some 30,000 clones. Turning to this clone: Antigen unknown. Read coverage stops 3 residues before the CDR3 terminus; the germline J gene supplies the remainder.

The V end was cut by 5 bases, the J end by 5 bases, with 12 bases between. Germline V gene data show CDR1 as LNHDA and CDR2 as SQIVND (reference sequence). CDR3 size: 13 residues. This TCR derives from a woman aged 18-69 years with a cervical HPV16 infection that either progressed to CIN3+ or cleared (not recorded which). The chain employs TRBV19 and TRBJ1-2; D is perhaps TRBD1 (6 bases). Sequenced: blood buffy coat. The sequenced CDR3 bases are TGTGCCAGTAGTCCCACCGACAGGTATGGC. This translates into CASSPTDRYG. In full, the CDR3 reads CASSPTDRYGYTF.